These 22 T cell receptor beta chains originate from one sample sequenced in a study of Graves' ophthalmopathy and Graves' hyperthyroidism. The study amplified TCR beta CDR3 regions using RNA transcripts. Scientists carried out first-round RT-PCR using HTBI primers and then a second-round multiplex PCR. TCRdb fed the multiplex PCR reads into MiXCR, producing one record per CDR3 protein. This sample yields around 1.1 million distinct CDR3 sequences, of which 35% to 40% are seen a single time; over 8.5% belongs to the top ten. The sample taken for sequencing was peripheral blood or thyroid tissue (not recorded which). These receptors were collected from an adult man with Graves' hyperthyroidism.

V is TRBV25-1 and J is TRBJ2-5; TRBD2 might be the D (6 bases). V was trimmed by 8 bases and J by 1 base, leaving 23 bases between them. Germline loops: CDR1 MGHDK, CDR2 SYGVNS. The CDR3 extends over 17 amino acids. The CDR3 DNA reads TGTGCCAGCGTTGTGCGGAACACCGGGACTCCCCAAGAGACCCAGTACTTC. Amino acids: CASVVRNTGTPQETQYF.

This clonotype was seen more than once but under ten times. The chain recombines TRBV2 with TRBJ1-6; D unresolved. Trimming stripped 5 bases from V and 8 bases from J, with 19 bases between. This CDR3 has 16 amino acids. CDR1 and CDR2 from the germline V gene are SNHLY and FYNNEI. CDR3 loop: CASSYSRGIMDSPLHF. CDR3 sequence (DNA): TGTGCCAGCAGTTACTCCCGGGGTATCATGGATTCACCCCTCCACTTT.

This clonotype was seen only once. It is unclear where the CDR3 begins or ends on the DNA, so no DNA is shown, and the CDR3 is as TCRdb lists it. The genes are TRBV7-9 and TRBJ2-5; the table assigns TRBD1, which was not confirmed against the DNA. Ends included, the CDR3 has 21 residues. Germline-derived CDR1 and CDR2 are SEHNR and FQNEAQ (reference sequence). The CDR3 here is CASRPTGAPYGYTFGSGTQYF.

The chain couples TRBV7-6 to TRBJ1-1, with 11 positions matching TRBD1. Germline lookup yields CDR1 SGHVS and CDR2 FNYEAQ. The CDR3 extends over 16 amino acids. V gave up 5 bases and J gave up 4 bases; unmatched junction bases: 9. The CDR3 nucleotides are TGTGCCAGCAGCGGCCGGACAGGGGGCGCCGTCACTGAAGCTTTCTTT. It yields the protein CASSGRTGGAVTEAFF.

This clonotype appeared many times. The gene calls are TRBV12-3 or TRBV12-4 and TRBJ1-5; 7 nucleotides line up with TRBD1. The CDR3 is made up of 15 amino acids. V lost 0 bases to trimming and J lost 5 bases; unmatched junction nucleotides: 4. The CDR3, as DNA: TGTGCCAGCAGTTTAGCGAGGGGGCGCGATCAGCCCCAGCATTTT. Its protein is CASSLARGRDQPQHF.

This rearrangement joins TRBV12-3 or TRBV12-4 to TRBJ1-1; no clear D gene. The CDR3 loop spans 14 amino acids. The ends were cut back, 3 bases at V and 3 bases at J, with 11 bases in the middle. This chain's CDR3 is CASSLRAPYTEAFF. CDR3 DNA: TGTGCCAGCAGTTTGAGGGCACCATACACTGAAGCTTTCTTT.

This clonotype was detected only once. A much larger clone lies one base from this, so it may be a read error. V gene TRBV7-9 combines with J gene TRBJ2-2, with TRBD2 identical over 8 bases. This CDR3 is built from 17 residues. CDR1 SEHNR and CDR2 FQNEAQ come from the germline V gene (reference sequence). Losses at the gene ends were 5 bases for V and 4 bases for J; bases not matched to a gene: 12. DNA of the CDR3: TGTGCCAGCAGCCCGACATATGCGGGGGGCGTCACCGGGGAGCTGTTTTTT. Encoded protein: CASSPTYAGGVTGELFF. Combining the CDR3 with reference TRBV7-9 and TRBJ2-2 gives the whole variable domain DTGVSQNPRHKITKRGQNVTFRCDPISEHNRLYWYRQTLGQGPEFLTYFQNEAQLEKSRLLSDRFSAERPKGSFSTLEIQRTEQGDSAMYLCASSPTYAGGVTGELFFGEGSRLTVL.

This clonotype was counted at least ten times. This rearrangement joins TRBV20-1 to TRBJ2-2; no clear D. This CDR3 comprises 13 residues. Germline loops: CDR1 DFQATT, CDR2 SNEGSKA (reference sequence). The germline V and J ends were trimmed by 5 bases and 6 bases, with 13 bases remaining between them. The CDR3, as DNA: TGCAGTGCTCCCCGAACTCGTCCCGGGGAGCTGTTTTTT. Translated, it gives CSAPRTRPGELFF.

This clonotype was observed a few times. This clone may be a read error of a much larger clone one base away. This chain connects TRBV29-1 to TRBJ1-1; no clear D. Trimming took off 1 base at V and 11 bases at J, with 2 bases between the two ends. The CDR3 runs 8 residues. CDR1 SQVTM and CDR2 ANQGSEA come from the germline V gene. DNA of the CDR3: TGCAGCGTTGAAGGGGCTTTCTTT. It specifies CSVEGAFF.

The chain joins TRBV12-3 or TRBV12-4 to TRBJ2-7, with 11 bases that match TRBD1. The CDR3 has 17 residues. The V gene end was trimmed by 5 bases and the J gene end by 6 bases; junction bases not matched to a gene: 15. The CDR3 here is CASSPQPGTGGSGEQYF. CDR3 in DNA: TGTGCCAGCAGTCCCCAACCCGGGACAGGGGGTTCTGGCGAGCAGTACTTC.

V is TRBV7-3 and J is TRBJ1-5; no clear D. The length of the CDR3 is 11 residues. V was cut by 5 bases and J by 11 bases, with 10 bases left in between. Germline CDR1 reads SGHTA; CDR2 reads FQGTGA. The CDR3 sequence: CASSRSETQHF. The CDR3 DNA sequence: TGTGCCAGCAGCCGATCGGAGACCCAGCATTTT.

This sequence joins TRBV29-1 and TRBJ1-2, with D hard to call. V lost 0 bases and J 4 bases, leaving 9 bases between the germline ends. Germline V gene lookup returns CDR1 SQVTM and CDR2 ANQGSEA. The CDR3 is 13 residues long. In DNA form, the CDR3 reads TGCAGCGTTGAAGATTCCAAGGTCTATGGCTACACCTTC. Amino acids: CSVEDSKVYGYTF.

Details on this clonotype: At one end, the junction sequence differs from germline, possibly due to a read error. The rearrangement joins TRBV10-3 to TRBJ1-3, with 10 bases fitting TRBD1. There are 18 residues in the CDR3. The germline gives CDR1 ENHRY, CDR2 SYGVKD. The CDR3 reads CASSYGTGAGWGGNTIYF. The CDR3 region has the DNA TGTGCCAGCAGTTACGGGACAGGGGCGGGTTGGGGTGGAAACACCATATATTTT.

This clonotype occurred a few times. The rearrangement joins TRBV2 to TRBJ2-7; D perhaps matches TRBD1 (8 bases). The germline V gene encodes CDR1 SNHLY and CDR2 FYNNEI. This CDR3 is 12 amino acids long. V was trimmed by 6 bases and J by 9 bases, leaving 15 bases between them. The CDR3 DNA sequence: TGTGCCAGCAGAGGACAGGGAGGGGGGCAGTACTTC. Translating it yields CASRGQGGGQYF.

This clonotype appeared many times. This sequence joins TRBV11-2 and TRBJ2-7; a possible D gene is TRBD2 (6 bases). V was cut by 5 bases and J by 2 bases, with 19 bases left in between. The germline V gene encodes CDR1 SGHAT and CDR2 FQNNGV. The CDR3 loop spans 16 amino acids. The CDR3 DNA is TGTGCCAGCAGCCCAAACCTAGCGTCGGATACCTACGAGCAGTACTTC. It codes for CASSPNLASDTYEQYF.

This clonotype has a single count. The final CDR3 position lacks the conserved phenylalanine or tryptophan, pointing to a likely read error. The limits of the CDR3 on the DNA are not certain, so only TCRdb's listed CDR3 is given. The V and J genes are TRBV20-1 and TRBJ2-5; the D call TRBD1 from the table was never checked on the DNA. The CDR3 contains 15 residues when both ends are counted. CDR1 DFQATT and CDR2 SNEGSKA come from the germline V gene (reference sequence). The chain's CDR3 is CSARDATGGGYTFGS.

The chain is built from TRBV25-1 and TRBJ1-4; a possible D gene is TRBD1 (5 bases). V was trimmed by 5 bases and J by 5 bases, leaving 12 bases between them. Germline CDR1 is MGHDK and CDR2 is SYGVNS. This CDR3 spans 14 amino acids. CDR3 amino acids: CASSRQPRNEKLFF. Written as DNA, the CDR3 is TGTGCCAGCAGTCGACAGCCCCGGAATGAAAAACTGTTTTTT.

The V gene is TRBV2, the J gene TRBJ2-7; 8 nucleotides line up with TRBD2. Germline V gene lookup returns CDR1 SNHLY and CDR2 FYNNEI. This CDR3 region has 13 residues. The trim removed 8 bases at V and 4 bases at J, leaving 7 bases unmatched. CDR3 coding DNA: TGTGCCAGCCACGCGGGGGGCGGGTACGAGCAGTACTTC. Translated: CASHAGGGYEQYF.

There are a few counts of this clonotype. This chain links TRBV2 with TRBJ1-3; TRBD1 might be the D (5 bases). Trimming removed 6 bases from V and 4 bases from J, with 13 bases in between. CDR1 is SNHLY and CDR2 is FYNNEI in the germline V gene. This CDR3 is built from 14 residues. The CDR3 bases are TGTGCCAGCAGGGACACGTCGGGAGGAAACACCATATATTTT. Its translation: CASRDTSGGNTIYF.

This clonotype has a count of ten or more. The V call is TRBV11-2, the J call TRBJ1-1; D gene uncertain. The V end was cut by 3 bases, the J end by 3 bases, with 14 bases between. There are 15 residues in the CDR3. The germline CDR1 and CDR2 sequences are SGHAT and FQNNGV. Here the CDR3 DNA reads TGTGCCAGCAGCTTTTCGAGGGCGGGATACACTGAAGCTTTCTTT. As protein: CASSFSRAGYTEAFF.

The CDR3 DNA sequence: TGCAGCGTTCAACCCGGGACAGGGGGTAGGAACACTGAAGCTTTCTTT. Translated: CSVQPGTGGRNTEAFF. V and J are TRBV29-1 and TRBJ1-1; 11 bases are shared with TRBD1. The germline V gene has CDR1 SQVTM and CDR2 ANQGSEA. The CDR3 has 16 residues. V shed 5 bases, J shed 1 base, and the junction held 9 bases outside the gene matches. Filled out from reference TRBV29-1 and TRBJ1-1, the complete variable domain reads SAVISQKPSRDICQRGTSLTIQCQVDSQVTMMFWYRQQPGQSLTLIATANQGSEATYESGFVIDKFPISRPNLTFSTLTVSNMSPEDSSIYLCSVQPGTGGRNTEAFFGQGTRLTVV.

This clonotype has ten or more counts. The chain is built from TRBV10-3 and TRBJ1-1; D might be TRBD1 (5 bases). The CDR3 consists of 13 residues. V was shortened by 6 bases and J by 1 base, with 9 bases between the two germline ends. Germline CDR1 ENHRY, CDR2 SYGVKD. The chain's CDR3 is CAISSQGNTEAFF. In DNA form, the CDR3 reads TGTGCCATCAGCTCTCAGGGGAACACTGAAGCTTTCTTT.